The source of this T cell receptor beta chain is a study of technical replicates of blood from a handful of donors. Libraries were prepared by immunoSEQ multiplex PCR; TCRdb keeps only in-frame clonotypes and omits some of them. Of some 70,000 clones in the sample, just under 95% are singletons; the top ten hold over 0.35%. The sequencing sample was made of T cells isolated from PBMCs. This TCR was recovered from a human donor in good health.

The CDR3 region has the DNA TGTGCCAGCAGCTTGAGCGGGAGTGGCTACGAGCAGTACTTC. It specifies CASSLSGSGYEQYF. The rearrangement links TRBV5-4 to TRBJ2-7, with 8 bases matching TRBD2. The CDR3 is made up of 14 amino acids. CDR1 is SGHNT and CDR2 is YYREEE in the germline V gene (reference sequence). The V gene end was trimmed by 1 base and the J gene end by 3 bases; junction bases not matched to a gene: 3.